This T cell receptor (beta chain) originates from a study of T cell repertoires in cytomegalovirus infection. Study details: Both recently identified HLA-C-restricted and well-studied HLA-B-restricted CMV epitopes were used in the study. General observations from the study: Cumulative public TCR beta family frequency identified CMV carriers with the relevant HLA.

This clonotype occurred once. The antigen is undetermined. The V and J ends lost 5 bases and 0 bases, in that order; junction bases with no gene match: 8. There are 18 residues in the CDR3. CDR1 is MNHEY and CDR2 is SMNVEV in the germline V gene (reference sequence). TCRdb fed the reads into MiXCR, producing one record per CDR3 protein. This sample yields 650,000 to 850,000 distinct CDR3 sequences, of which roughly 28% are seen a single time; around 14% belongs to the top ten. This specimen was cultured CD8+ T cells from PBMCs, taken from culture after CMV antigen stimulation. The chain joins TRBV27 to TRBJ2-3; 13 positions agree with TRBD2. This sequence was found in a human donor in good health (CMV status not recorded). Some clones in this sample may be carry-over from other donors' samples. This CDR3 reads CASSPGTSGETSTDTQYF. For the CDR3, the DNA is TGTGCCAGCAGTCCAGGGACTAGCGGGGAAACTAGCACAGATACGCAGTATTTT.